This T cell receptor beta chain appears in the sequencing data of a study of blood T cell repertoires in COVID-19. The overall study: The United States, Italy and Spain supplied acute and convalescent COVID-19 samples.

CDR1 is SQVTM, CDR2 ANQGSEA, per germline. This CDR3 is built from 14 residues. The ends lost 6 bases at V and 6 bases at J; junction bases unmatched: 11. Original processing notes: Reference gene primer amplification in the assay estimated nucleated cell counts. Profiling relied on immunoSEQ multiplex PCR, and the TCRdb table lists in-frame clones only, not all of them. The V and J calls and clone size were taken over from that table, and D and trimming were inferred from the DNA. The profile covers approximately 180,000 clones, with around 76% appearing a single time and more than 7.5% taken by the ten largest.

The V gene is TRBV29-1, the J gene TRBJ2-4, with TRBD1 matching over 7 bases. Sequences were obtained from peripheral blood. This TCR came from a woman aged 70-85 years with acute or convalescent COVID-19. Written as DNA, the CDR3 is TGCAGCGTCGGGGACAGCCTTCTCCGAAACATTCAGTACTTC. As protein: CSVGDSLLRNIQYF. Full variable domain (remainder filled in from reference TRBV29-1 and TRBJ2-4): SAVISQKPSRDICQRGTSLTIQCQVDSQVTMMFWYRQQPGQSLTLIATANQGSEATYESGFVIDKFPISRPNLTFSTLTVSNMSPEDSSIYLCSVGDSLLRNIQYFGAGTRLSVL.